Sequencing of this T cell receptor (beta chain) was carried out in a study of PD-1 blockade in mismatch repair-deficient tumors. TCR sequencing covered a few patients who responded to pembrolizumab. Germline loops: CDR1 SGHNT, CDR2 YENEEA. Trimming took off 1 base at V and 3 bases at J, with 9 bases between the two ends. This CDR3 has 14 residues. Data came from immunoSEQ multiplex PCR; TCRdb stores just in-frame clones and leaves some out. Of 130,000 or so clones listed, around 87% are singletons. The rearrangement joins TRBV11-3 to TRBJ2-5; weak D call: TRBD1 (5 bases). The sequenced sample was peripheral blood, obtained 44 weeks after starting pembrolizumab. The sequence was obtained from an adult with mismatch repair-deficient cancer. The CDR3: CASSLVKTEETQYF. CDR3 DNA: TGTGCCAGCAGCTTAGTTAAGACAGAAGAGACCCAGTACTTC.